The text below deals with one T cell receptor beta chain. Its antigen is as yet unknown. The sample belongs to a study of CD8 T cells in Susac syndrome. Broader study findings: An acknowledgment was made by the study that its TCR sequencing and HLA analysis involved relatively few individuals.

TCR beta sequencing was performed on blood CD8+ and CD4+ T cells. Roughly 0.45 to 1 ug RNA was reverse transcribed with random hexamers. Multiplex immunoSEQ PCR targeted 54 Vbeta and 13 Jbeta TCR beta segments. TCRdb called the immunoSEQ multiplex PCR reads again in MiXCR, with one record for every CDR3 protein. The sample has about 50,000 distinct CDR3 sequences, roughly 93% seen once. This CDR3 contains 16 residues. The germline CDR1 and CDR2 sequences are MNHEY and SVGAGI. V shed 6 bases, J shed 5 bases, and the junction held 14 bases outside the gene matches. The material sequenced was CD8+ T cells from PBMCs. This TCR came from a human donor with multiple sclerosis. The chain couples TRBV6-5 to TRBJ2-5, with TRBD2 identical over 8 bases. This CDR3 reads CASSYAYGGAGETQYF. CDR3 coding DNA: TGTGCCAGCAGCTACGCATACGGGGGGGCCGGCGAGACCCAGTACTTC.